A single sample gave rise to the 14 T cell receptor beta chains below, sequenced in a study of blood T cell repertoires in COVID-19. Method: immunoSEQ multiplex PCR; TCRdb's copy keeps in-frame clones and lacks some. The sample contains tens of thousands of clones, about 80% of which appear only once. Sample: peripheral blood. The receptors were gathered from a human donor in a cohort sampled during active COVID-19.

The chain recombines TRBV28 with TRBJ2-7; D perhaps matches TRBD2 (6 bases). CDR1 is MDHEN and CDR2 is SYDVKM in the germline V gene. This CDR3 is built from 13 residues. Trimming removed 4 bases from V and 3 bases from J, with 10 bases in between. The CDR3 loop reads CASSSGLDYEQYF. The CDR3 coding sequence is TGTGCCAGCAGTTCGGGACTGGACTACGAGCAGTACTTC.

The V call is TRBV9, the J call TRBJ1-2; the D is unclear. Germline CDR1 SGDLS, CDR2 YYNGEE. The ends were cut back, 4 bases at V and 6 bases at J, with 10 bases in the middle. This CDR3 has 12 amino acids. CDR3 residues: CASSLGPNGYTF. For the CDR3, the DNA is TGTGCCAGCAGCCTTGGTCCTAATGGCTACACCTTC.

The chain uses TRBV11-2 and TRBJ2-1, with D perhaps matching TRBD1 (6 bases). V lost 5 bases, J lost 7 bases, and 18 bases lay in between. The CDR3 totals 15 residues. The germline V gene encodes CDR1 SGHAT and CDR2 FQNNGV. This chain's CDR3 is CASSNGQWGQNEQFF. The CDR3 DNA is TGTGCCAGCAGCAACGGACAGTGGGGACAAAATGAGCAGTTCTTC.

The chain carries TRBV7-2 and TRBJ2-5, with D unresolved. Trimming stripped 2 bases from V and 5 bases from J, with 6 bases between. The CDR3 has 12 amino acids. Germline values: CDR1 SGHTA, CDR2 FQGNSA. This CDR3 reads CASSLLEETQYF. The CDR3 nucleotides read TGTGCCAGCAGCTTATTAGAGGAGACCCAGTACTTC.

The CDR3 bases are TGTGCCAGCAGCCCTCAGGCAGGGTATGGGCACACCTTC. Its protein is CASSPQAGYGHTF. The J gene is TRBJ1-2, the V gene TRBV3-1 (or the pseudogene TRBV3-2), with D possibly TRBD1 on 5 matching bases. CDR1 is LGHDT and CDR2 is YNNKEL in the germline V gene (reference sequence). The CDR3 runs to 13 residues. Trimming cost V 4 bases and J 12 bases, with 18 bases left between them.

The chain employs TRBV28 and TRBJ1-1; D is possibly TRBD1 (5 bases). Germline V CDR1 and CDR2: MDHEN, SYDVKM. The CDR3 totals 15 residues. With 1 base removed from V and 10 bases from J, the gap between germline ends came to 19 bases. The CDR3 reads CASSLLGQGGAGAFF. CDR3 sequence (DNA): TGTGCCAGCAGTTTATTGGGTCAGGGAGGAGCTGGAGCTTTCTTT.

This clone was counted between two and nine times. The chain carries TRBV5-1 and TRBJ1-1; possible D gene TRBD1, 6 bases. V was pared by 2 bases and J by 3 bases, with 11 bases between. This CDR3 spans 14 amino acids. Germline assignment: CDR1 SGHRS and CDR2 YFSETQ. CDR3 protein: CASSFRGADTEAFF. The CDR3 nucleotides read TGCGCCAGCAGCTTCAGGGGAGCAGACACTGAAGCTTTCTTT.

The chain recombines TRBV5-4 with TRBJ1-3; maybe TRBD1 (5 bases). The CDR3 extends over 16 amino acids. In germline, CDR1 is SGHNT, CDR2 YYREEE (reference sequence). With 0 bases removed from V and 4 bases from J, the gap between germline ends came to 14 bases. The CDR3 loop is CASSLVGDSAGNTIYF. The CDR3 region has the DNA TGTGCCAGCAGCTTGGTCGGGGACTCTGCGGGAAACACCATATATTTT.

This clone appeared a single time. CDR3 in amino acids: CASSFILAGGGGELFF. In nucleotides, the CDR3 is TGTGCCAGCAGTTTTATCCTAGCGGGAGGCGGCGGGGAGCTGTTTTTT. This chain connects TRBV27 to TRBJ2-2; 11 nucleotides line up with TRBD2. Germline loops: CDR1 MNHEY, CDR2 SMNVEV (reference sequence). The CDR3 length is 16 residues. The trim removed 3 bases at V and 7 bases at J, leaving 7 bases unmatched.

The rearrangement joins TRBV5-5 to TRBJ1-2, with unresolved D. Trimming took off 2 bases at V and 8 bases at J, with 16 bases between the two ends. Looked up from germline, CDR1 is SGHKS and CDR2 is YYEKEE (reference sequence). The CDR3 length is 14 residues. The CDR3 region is CASSLSPGVYGYTF. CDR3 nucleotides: TGTGCCAGCAGCTTATCCCCCGGGGTTTACGGCTACACCTTC. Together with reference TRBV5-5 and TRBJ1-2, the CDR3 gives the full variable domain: DAGVTQSPTHLIKTRGQQVTLRCSPISGHKSVSWYQQVLGQGPQFIFQYYEKEERGRGNFPDRFSARQFPNYSSELNVNALLLGDSALYLCASSLSPGVYGYTFGSGTRLTVV.

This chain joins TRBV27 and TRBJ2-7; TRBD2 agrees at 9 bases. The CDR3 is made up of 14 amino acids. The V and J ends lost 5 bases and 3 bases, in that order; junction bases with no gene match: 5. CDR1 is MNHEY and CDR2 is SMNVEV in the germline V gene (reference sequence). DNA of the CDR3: TGTGCCAGCAGTCCCGGGACTAGCCTCTACGAGCAGTACTTC. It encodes CASSPGTSLYEQYF.

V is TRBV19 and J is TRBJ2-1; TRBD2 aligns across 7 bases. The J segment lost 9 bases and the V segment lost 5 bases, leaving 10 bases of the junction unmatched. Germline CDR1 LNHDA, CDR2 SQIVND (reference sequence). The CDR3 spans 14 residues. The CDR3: CASSGPAGRGEQFF. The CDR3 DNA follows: TGTGCCAGTAGTGGCCCAGCTGGGAGGGGTGAGCAGTTCTTC.

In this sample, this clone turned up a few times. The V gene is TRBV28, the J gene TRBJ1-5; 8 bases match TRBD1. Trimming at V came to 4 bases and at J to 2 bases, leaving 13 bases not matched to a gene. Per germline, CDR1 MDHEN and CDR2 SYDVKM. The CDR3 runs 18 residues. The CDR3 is CASSSGTGRVLGNQPQHF. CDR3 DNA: TGTGCCAGCAGTTCTGGGACAGGTAGGGTTTTAGGCAATCAGCCCCAGCATTTT.

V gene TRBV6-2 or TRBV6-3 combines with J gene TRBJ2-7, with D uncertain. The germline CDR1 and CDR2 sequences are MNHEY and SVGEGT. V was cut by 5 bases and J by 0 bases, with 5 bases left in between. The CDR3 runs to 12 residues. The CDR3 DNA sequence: TGTGCCAGCAGTAAGCCCTCCTACGAGCAGTACTTC. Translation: CASSKPSYEQYF.